Below are 17 T cell receptor beta chains sequenced from a single sample in a study of blood T cells in healthy people across ages. PCR was performed a second time for about 7 to 12 cycles using a sample-barcoded 5' primer and a J-beta primer mix. TCRdb called the 5' RACE reads again in MiXCR, with one record for every CDR3 protein. The profile shows fewer than 900,000 distinct CDR3 sequences, approximately 39% of them singletons. The sequenced material came from blood. The receptor source for this set is a woman aged 60-75 years in good health.

The rearrangement uses TRBV30 and TRBJ1-1; 7 nucleotides align to TRBD1. Trimming at V came to 1 base and at J to 5 bases, leaving 7 bases not matched to a gene. Germline CDR1 reads GTSNPN; CDR2 reads SVGIG (reference sequence). The CDR3 has 14 amino acids. Here the CDR3 DNA reads TGTGCCTGGAGTGCCTACAGGGGATGGACTGAAGCTTTCTTT. It yields the protein CAWSAYRGWTEAFF. The entire variable domain, with the rest obtained from reference TRBV30 and TRBJ1-1, is as follows: SQTIHQWPATLVQPVGSPLSLECTVEGTSNPNLYWYRQAAGRGLQLLFYSVGIGQISSEVPQNLSASRPQDRQFILSSKKLLLSDSGFYLCAWSAYRGWTEAFFGQGTRLTVV.

V usage is TRBV7-2 and J usage is TRBJ1-2, with D possibly matching TRBD1 (5 bases). CDR1 SGHTA and CDR2 FQGNSA come from the germline V gene. V gave up 4 bases and J gave up 1 base, with 7 bases separating them. CDR3 size: 13 residues. CDR3: CASSWGGNYGYTF. DNA of the CDR3: TGTGCCAGCAGCTGGGGGGGTAACTATGGCTACACCTTC.

This clonotype was seen only a few times. V gene TRBV20-1 combines with J gene TRBJ1-2, with D uncertain. CDR1 and CDR2 from the germline V gene are DFQATT and SNEGSKA (reference sequence). The CDR3 length is 12 residues. V lost 6 bases to trimming and J lost 7 bases, with 15 bases between them. CDR3 protein: CSALDTMAGYTF. The CDR3 DNA reads as TGCAGTGCCCTCGACACTATGGCTGGCTACACCTTC.

This clonotype appeared a few times. V usage is TRBV24-1 and J usage is TRBJ2-3, with D tentatively TRBD2 (5 bases). CDR1 and CDR2 from the germline V gene are KGHDR and SFDVKD. Trimming removed 4 bases at V and 1 base at J, with 14 bases between. This CDR3 spans 16 amino acids. CDR3 amino acids: CATSDNNLGGTDTQYF. CDR3 bases: TGTGCCACCAGTGACAACAACCTGGGAGGCACAGATACGCAGTATTTT.

The gene calls are TRBV28 and TRBJ2-3, with TRBD1 identical over 7 bases. Germline V gene data show CDR1 as MDHEN and CDR2 as SYDVKM. CDR3 length: 15 residues. V dropped 7 bases and J dropped 2; count of bases not matched to a gene: 9. CDR3 bases: TGTGCCAGCACCAAGGGGGCTAGCCACACAGATACGCAGTATTTT. Amino acid sequence: CASTKGASHTDTQYF.

A remark on this clonotype: The junction departs from germline at one end; a sequencing error may be responsible. V usage is TRBV5-1 and J usage is TRBJ2-1; D possibly corresponds to TRBD2 (6 bases). CDR3 length: 15 residues. Germline CDR1 and CDR2: SGHRS and YFSETQ. CDR3 residues: CASRMEGSSHNEQFF. In nucleotides, the CDR3 is TGCGCCAGCAGAATGGAGGGGAGCTCCCACAATGAGCAGTTCTTC.

This clonotype showed up just a few times. The rearrangement uses TRBV6-6 and TRBJ2-1, with 8 bases aligning to TRBD2. Germline-derived CDR1 and CDR2 are MNHNY and SVGAGI (reference sequence). This CDR3 has 16 residues. J lost 7 bases, V lost 2 bases, and 10 bases had no gene match. The CDR3 DNA sequence: TGTGCCAGCAGTTACGGACCGGGGGGGGCCGGGAATGAGCAGTTCTTC. Its protein product is CASSYGPGGAGNEQFF.

This chain links TRBV12-3 or TRBV12-4 with TRBJ1-4; TRBD1 matches at 7 bases. This CDR3 is 15 amino acids long. The junction had 7 bases not matched to a gene; V was cut back by 4 bases and J by 5 bases. The CDR3 here is CASSCTGTENEKLFF. The CDR3 nucleotides are TGTGCCAGCAGTTGTACCGGGACAGAAAATGAAAAACTGTTTTTT.

A remark on this clonotype: A much more abundant neighbour one base away suggests this may be a read error. The chain is built from TRBV4-2 and TRBJ2-6, with D perhaps matching TRBD1 or TRBD2 (5 bases each). This CDR3 is built from 15 residues. The germline V gene encodes CDR1 LGHNA and CDR2 YNFKEQ. This CDR3 is CASSQAGSGANVPTF. The CDR3 region has the DNA TGTGCCAGCAGCCAAGCGGGGTCTGGGGCCAACGTCCCGACTTTC.

V and J are TRBV2 and TRBJ2-1; 7 bases are shared with TRBD2. The CDR3 sequence is 14 residues long. Germline assignment: CDR1 SNHLY and CDR2 FYNNEI. Germline trimming cut 2 bases from V and 11 bases from J; bases unmatched to any gene: 9. The CDR3 region is CASSEKGLAVKQFF. The DNA for the CDR3 is TGTGCCAGCAGTGAAAAAGGGCTAGCGGTTAAGCAGTTCTTC.

This clonotype came up a few times. This chain joins TRBV6-2 or TRBV6-3 and TRBJ2-2; 7 bases are a match to TRBD2. V was clipped by 6 bases and J by 9 bases; unmatched bases: 4. The CDR3 runs 12 residues. Germline CDR1 MNHEY, CDR2 SVGEGT. CDR3 in amino acids: CASRTGGRELFF. For the CDR3, the DNA is TGTGCCAGCAGGACGGGGGGTAGGGAGCTGTTTTTT.

The chain recombines TRBV5-1 with TRBJ1-6; D is unclear. The V end lost 4 bases, the J end lost 7 bases, and 18 bases lay between the germline ends. Germline assignment: CDR1 SGHRS and CDR2 YFSETQ. The CDR3 is 16 residues long. CDR3 residues: CASSPGNAASNSPLHF. CDR3 in DNA: TGCGCCAGCAGCCCGGGGAATGCCGCCTCCAATTCACCCCTCCACTTT.

The chain employs TRBV2 and TRBJ2-3; 7 bases align to TRBD1. Per the germline V gene, CDR1 is SNHLY and CDR2 is FYNNEI. The trim removed 6 bases at V and 5 bases at J, leaving 5 bases unmatched. CDR3 length equals 13 residues. Written as DNA, the CDR3 is TGTGCCAGCAGGCCCGACAGGGAAGATACGCAGTATTTT. Protein sequence: CASRPDREDTQYF.

This chain links TRBV20-1 with TRBJ2-5, with D possibly TRBD2 on 5 matching bases. The CDR3 covers 12 residues. Germline CDR1 is DFQATT and CDR2 is SNEGSKA (reference sequence). The ends were cut back, 3 bases at V and 3 bases at J, with 8 bases in the middle. The DNA of the CDR3 is TGCAGTGCTAGCAGCGGAGAAGAGACCCAGTACTTC. It codes for CSASSGEETQYF.

This clonotype was observed at least ten times. The chain is built from TRBV27 and TRBJ2-3; no firm D call. Germline V lookup: CDR1 MNHEY, CDR2 SMNVEV (reference sequence). The CDR3 loop spans 14 amino acids. Trimming shortened V by 3 bases and J by 7 bases, and 14 bases separated the two germline ends. The CDR3 spells CASSLPSPPNTQYF. Here the CDR3 DNA reads TGTGCCAGCAGTTTGCCTAGTCCGCCGAATACGCAGTATTTT.

A few counts support this clonotype. The chain links TRBV20-1 to TRBJ1-1; possibly TRBD1 for D (5 bases). Germline values: CDR1 DFQATT, CDR2 SNEGSKA (reference sequence). Trimming stripped 6 bases from V and 0 bases from J, with 11 bases between. CDR3 length equals 13 residues. This CDR3 is CSALGHLNTEAFF. The CDR3, as DNA: TGCAGTGCCCTTGGACATTTGAACACTGAAGCTTTCTTT.

This clonotype has just a few counts. This chain links TRBV18 with TRBJ2-1; TRBD2 agrees at 7 bases. The CDR3 runs to 15 residues. CDR1 and CDR2 (germline): KGHSH, LQKENI. Trimming took 0 bases from V and 5 from J; bases not matched to a gene: 4. The CDR3 here is CASSPPLAANNEQFF. As DNA, the CDR3 is TGTGCCAGCTCACCACCCCTAGCGGCAAACAATGAGCAGTTCTTC.